Listed here is a single T cell receptor (beta chain). Its antigen is still unknown. The data were obtained in a study of T cell responses to AZD1222 COVID-19 vaccine. Whole-study results and caveats: Spike-spanning, vaccine-associated CD4 TCRs were dominant at 160-218 and 743-854. Baseline testing showed seropositivity in only a handful of AZD1222 recipients. Two doses of AZD1222 preceded a rise in Spike-specific TCR breadth and depth. Donors were largely white British and mainly female; clonal diversity was possibly underestimated.

This CDR3 is built from 19 residues. Per the germline V gene, CDR1 is SGHRS and CDR2 is YFSETQ. J lost 9 bases, V lost 4 bases, and 20 bases had no gene match. The data were produced by immunoSEQ multiplex PCR, yet TCRdb's version contains in-frame clones alone and is incomplete. Of under 200,000 clones listed, around 93% are singletons. Material: peripheral blood, obtained on day 0 of AZD1222 vaccination. This TCR was sampled from an adult in good health. The chain employs TRBV5-1 and TRBJ2-1; 12 bases match TRBD2. The CDR3, as DNA: TGCGCCAGCAGCCTGTGGGCAGGGGTGACTAGCGGGAGATCGGGTGAGCAGTTCTTC. Encoded protein: CASSLWAGVTSGRSGEQFF.